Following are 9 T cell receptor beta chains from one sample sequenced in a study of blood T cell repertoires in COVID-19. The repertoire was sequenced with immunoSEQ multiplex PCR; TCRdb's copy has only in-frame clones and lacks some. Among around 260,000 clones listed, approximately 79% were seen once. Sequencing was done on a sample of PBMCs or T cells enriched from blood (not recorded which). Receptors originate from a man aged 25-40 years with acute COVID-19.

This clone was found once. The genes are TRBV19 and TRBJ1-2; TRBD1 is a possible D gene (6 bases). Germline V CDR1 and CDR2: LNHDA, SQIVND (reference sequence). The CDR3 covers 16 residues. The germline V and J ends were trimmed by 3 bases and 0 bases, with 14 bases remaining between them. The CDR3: CASSIPGTHTNYGYTF. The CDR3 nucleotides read TGTGCCAGTAGTATTCCTGGGACACATACTAACTATGGCTACACCTTC.

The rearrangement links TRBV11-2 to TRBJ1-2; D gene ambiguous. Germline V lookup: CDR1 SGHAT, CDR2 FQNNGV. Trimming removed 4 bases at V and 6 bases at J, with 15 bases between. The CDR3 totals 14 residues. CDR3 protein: CASSYYGDLDGYTF. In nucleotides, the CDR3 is TGTGCCAGCAGCTACTACGGGGATCTGGATGGCTACACCTTC.

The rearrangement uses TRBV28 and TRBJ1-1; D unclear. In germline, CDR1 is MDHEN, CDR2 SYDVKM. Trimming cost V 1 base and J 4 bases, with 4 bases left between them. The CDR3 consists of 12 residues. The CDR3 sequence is CASSLYFTEAFF. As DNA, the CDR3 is TGTGCCAGCAGTTTATACTTCACTGAAGCTTTCTTT.

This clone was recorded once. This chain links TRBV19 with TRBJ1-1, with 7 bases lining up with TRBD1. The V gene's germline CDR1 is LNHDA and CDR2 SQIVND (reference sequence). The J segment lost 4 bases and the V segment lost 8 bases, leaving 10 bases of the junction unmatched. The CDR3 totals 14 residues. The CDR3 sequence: CASGNRQGSTEAFF. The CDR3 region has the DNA TGTGCCAGTGGGAACCGACAGGGTAGCACTGAAGCTTTCTTT.

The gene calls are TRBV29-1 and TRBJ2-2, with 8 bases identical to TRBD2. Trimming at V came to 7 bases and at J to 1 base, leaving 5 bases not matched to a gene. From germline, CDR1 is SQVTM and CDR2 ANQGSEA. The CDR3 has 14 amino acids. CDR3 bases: TGCAGCGGGGGAGCGGGAGTGAACACCGGGGAGCTGTTTTTT. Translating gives CSGGAGVNTGELFF.

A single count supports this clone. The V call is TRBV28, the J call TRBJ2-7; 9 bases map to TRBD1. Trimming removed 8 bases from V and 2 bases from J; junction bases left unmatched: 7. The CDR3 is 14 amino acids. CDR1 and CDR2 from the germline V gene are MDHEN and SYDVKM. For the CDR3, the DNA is TGTGCCAGCGGTTCCGGGACAGGGCCCTACGAGCAGTACGTC. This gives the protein CASGSGTGPYEQYV.

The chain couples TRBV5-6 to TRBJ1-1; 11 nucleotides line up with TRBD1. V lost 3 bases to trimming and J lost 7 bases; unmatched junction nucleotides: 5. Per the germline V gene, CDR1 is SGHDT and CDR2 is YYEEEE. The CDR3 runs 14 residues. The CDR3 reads CASSSRDRGFEAFF. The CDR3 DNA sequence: TGTGCCAGCAGCTCCCGGGACAGGGGGTTTGAAGCTTTCTTT.

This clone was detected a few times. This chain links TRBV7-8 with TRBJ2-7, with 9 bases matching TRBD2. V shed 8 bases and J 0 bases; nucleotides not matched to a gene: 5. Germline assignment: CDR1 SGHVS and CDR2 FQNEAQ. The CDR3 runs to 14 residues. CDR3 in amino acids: CASGLAGSSYEQYV. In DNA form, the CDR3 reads TGTGCCAGCGGGCTAGCGGGAAGCTCCTACGAGCAGTACGTC.

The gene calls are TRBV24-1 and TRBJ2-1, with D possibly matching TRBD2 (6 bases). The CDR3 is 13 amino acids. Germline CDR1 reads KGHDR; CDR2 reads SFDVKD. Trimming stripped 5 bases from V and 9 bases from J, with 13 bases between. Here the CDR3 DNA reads TGTGCCACCAGTGGGGCGGGGTTTCGTGAGCAGTTCTTC. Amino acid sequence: CATSGAGFREQFF.